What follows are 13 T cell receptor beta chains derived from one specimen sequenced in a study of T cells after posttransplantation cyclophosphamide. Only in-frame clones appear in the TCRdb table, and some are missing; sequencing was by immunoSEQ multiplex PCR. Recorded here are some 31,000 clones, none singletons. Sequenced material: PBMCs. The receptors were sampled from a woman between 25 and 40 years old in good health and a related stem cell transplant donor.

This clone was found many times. This chain's CDR3 is CASSPRSVTRGAFF. CDR3 in DNA: TGTGCCAGCAGCCCCCGTTCCGTAACTAGAGGAGCTTTCTTT. This chain uses TRBV28 with TRBJ1-1; unclear D gene. The V end was cut by 6 bases, the J end by 10 bases, with 21 bases between. This CDR3 has 14 amino acids. Germline lookup yields CDR1 MDHEN and CDR2 SYDVKM. Full variable domain (outside the CDR3, taken from reference TRBV28 and TRBJ1-1): DVKVTQSSRYLVKRTGEKVFLECVQDMDHENMFWYRQDPGLGLRLIYFSYDVKMKEKGDIPEGYSVSREKKERFSLILESASTNQTSMYLCASSPRSVTRGAFFGQGTRLTVV.

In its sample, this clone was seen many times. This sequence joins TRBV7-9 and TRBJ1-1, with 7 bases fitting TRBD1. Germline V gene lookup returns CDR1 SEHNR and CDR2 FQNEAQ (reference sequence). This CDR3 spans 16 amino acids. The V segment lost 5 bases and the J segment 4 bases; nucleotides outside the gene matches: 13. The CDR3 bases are TGTGCCAGCAGCCCTACCTGGGAGGGGGCGGGCACTGAAGCTTTCTTT. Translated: CASSPTWEGAGTEAFF.

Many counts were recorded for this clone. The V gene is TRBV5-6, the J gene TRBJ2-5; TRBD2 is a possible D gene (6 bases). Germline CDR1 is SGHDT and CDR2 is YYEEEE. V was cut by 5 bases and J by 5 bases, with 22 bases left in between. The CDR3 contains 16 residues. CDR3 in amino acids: CASSLTRGTLTETQYF. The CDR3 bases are TGTGCCAGCAGTTTGACCCGTGGGACTCTGACGGAGACCCAGTACTTC.

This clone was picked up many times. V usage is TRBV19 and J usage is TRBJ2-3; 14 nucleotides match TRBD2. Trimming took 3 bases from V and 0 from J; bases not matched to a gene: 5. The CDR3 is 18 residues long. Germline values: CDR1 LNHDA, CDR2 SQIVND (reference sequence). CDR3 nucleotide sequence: TGTGCCAGTAGTATCGGACTAGCGGGGGGCCCTAGCACAGATACGCAGTATTTT. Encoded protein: CASSIGLAGGPSTDTQYF.

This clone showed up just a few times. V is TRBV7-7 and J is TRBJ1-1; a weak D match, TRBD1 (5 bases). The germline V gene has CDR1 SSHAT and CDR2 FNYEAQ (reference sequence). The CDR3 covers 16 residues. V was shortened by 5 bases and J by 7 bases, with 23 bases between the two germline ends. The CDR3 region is CASSPQRDPAAGEAFF. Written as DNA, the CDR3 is TGTGCCAGCAGCCCTCAGCGGGACCCGGCGGCGGGTGAAGCTTTCTTT.

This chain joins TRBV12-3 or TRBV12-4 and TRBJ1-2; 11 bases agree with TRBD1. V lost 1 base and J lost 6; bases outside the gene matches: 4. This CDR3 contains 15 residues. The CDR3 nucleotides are TGTGCCAGCAGTTTAGGGACAGGGGGCGCAGATGGCTACACCTTC. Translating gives CASSLGTGGADGYTF.

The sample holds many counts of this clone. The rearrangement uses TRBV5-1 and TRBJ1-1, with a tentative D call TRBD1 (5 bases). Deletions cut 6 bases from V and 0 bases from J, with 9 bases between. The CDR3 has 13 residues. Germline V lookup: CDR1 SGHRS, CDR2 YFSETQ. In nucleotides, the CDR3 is TGCGCCAGCACCCTGACAGTGAACACTGAAGCTTTCTTT. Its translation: CASTLTVNTEAFF.

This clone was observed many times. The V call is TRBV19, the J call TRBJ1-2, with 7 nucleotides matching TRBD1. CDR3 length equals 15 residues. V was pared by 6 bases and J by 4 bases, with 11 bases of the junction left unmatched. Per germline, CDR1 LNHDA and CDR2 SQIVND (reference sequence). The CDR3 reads CASRQLQGSRYGYTF. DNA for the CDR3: TGTGCCAGTAGACAACTACAGGGGTCTCGCTATGGCTACACCTTC.

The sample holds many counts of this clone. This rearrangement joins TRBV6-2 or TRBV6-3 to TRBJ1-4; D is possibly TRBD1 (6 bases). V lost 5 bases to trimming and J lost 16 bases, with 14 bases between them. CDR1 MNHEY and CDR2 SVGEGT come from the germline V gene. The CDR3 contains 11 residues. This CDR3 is CASSQGHLQFF. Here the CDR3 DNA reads TGTGCCAGCAGTCAGGGACATCTTCAGTTTTTT.

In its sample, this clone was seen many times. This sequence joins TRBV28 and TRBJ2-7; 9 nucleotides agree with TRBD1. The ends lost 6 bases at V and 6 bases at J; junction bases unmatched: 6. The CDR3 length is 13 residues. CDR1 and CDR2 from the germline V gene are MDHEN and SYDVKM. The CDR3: CASSTPTGGEQYF. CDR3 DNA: TGTGCCAGCAGCACACCGACAGGGGGCGAGCAGTACTTC.

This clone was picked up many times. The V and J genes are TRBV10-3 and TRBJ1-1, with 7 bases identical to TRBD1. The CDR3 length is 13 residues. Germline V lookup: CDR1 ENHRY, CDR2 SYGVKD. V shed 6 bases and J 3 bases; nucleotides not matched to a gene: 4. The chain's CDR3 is CAIRETGDTEAFF. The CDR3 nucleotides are TGTGCCATCAGGGAAACAGGGGACACTGAAGCTTTCTTT.

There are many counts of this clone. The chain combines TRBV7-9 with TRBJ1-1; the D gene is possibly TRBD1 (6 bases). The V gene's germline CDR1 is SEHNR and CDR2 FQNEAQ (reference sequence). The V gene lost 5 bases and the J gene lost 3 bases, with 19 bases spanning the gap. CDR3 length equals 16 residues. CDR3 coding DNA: TGTGCCAGCAGCCGAAATAGCCGGACAGAATACACTGAAGCTTTCTTT. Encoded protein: CASSRNSRTEYTEAFF.

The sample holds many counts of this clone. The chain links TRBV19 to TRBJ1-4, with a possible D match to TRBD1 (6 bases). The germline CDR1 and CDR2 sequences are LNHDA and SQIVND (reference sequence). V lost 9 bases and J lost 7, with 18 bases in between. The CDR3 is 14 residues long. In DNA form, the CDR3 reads TGTGCCAGCCGCTGGGCAGGGGCGGGTGAAAAACTGTTTTTT. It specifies CASRWAGAGEKLFF.